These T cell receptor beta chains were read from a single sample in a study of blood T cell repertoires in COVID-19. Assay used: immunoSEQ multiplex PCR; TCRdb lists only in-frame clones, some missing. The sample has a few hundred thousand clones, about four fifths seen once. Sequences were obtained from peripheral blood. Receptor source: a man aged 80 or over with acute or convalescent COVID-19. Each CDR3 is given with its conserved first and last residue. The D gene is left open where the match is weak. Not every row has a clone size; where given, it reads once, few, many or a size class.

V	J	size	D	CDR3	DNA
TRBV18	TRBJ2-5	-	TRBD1	CASSPQGASETQYF	TGTGCCAGCTCACCTCAGGGGGCCAGCGAGACCCAGTACTTC
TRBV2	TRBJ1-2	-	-	CASSGAHYGYTF	TGTGCCAGCAGTGGGGCTCACTATGGCTACACCTTC
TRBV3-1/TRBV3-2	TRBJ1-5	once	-	CASGGGNQPQHF	TGTGCCAGCGGGGGGGGAAATCAGCCCCAGCATTTT
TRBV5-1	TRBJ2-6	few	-	CASSPAVGRALSGANVLTF	TGCGCCAGCAGCCCCGCTGTAGGCAGGGCCCTCTCTGGGGCCAACGTCCTGACTTTC
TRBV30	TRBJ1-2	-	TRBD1	CAWSARQGSEIPIGYTF	TGTGCCTGGAGTGCGCGACAGGGCTCGGAGATCCCAATTGGCTACACCTTC
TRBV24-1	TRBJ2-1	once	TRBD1	CATSDFAGTEVSYNEQFF	TGTGCCACCAGTGATTTTGCCGGGACAGAAGTCTCCTACAATGAGCAGTTCTTC
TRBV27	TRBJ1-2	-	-	CASSSGRWNYGYTF	TGTGCCAGCAGTTCAGGCCGGTGGAACTATGGCTACACCTTC
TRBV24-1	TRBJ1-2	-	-	CATSEGSNYGYTF	TGTGCCACCAGCGAGGGCTCTAACTATGGCTACACCTTC
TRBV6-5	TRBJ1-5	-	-	CAAGLYNQPQHF	TGTGCCGCAGGGCTGTACAATCAGCCCCAGCATTTT
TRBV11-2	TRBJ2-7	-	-	CASSLAAQGSYEQYF	TGTGCCAGCAGCTTAGCGGCACAGGGCTCCTACGAGCAGTACTTC
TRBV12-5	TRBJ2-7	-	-	CASGLGQIGHEQYF	TGTGCTAGTGGTTTAGGACAGATCGGCCACGAGCAGTACTTC
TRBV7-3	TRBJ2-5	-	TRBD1	CASSLGQGRGETQYF	TGTGCCAGCAGCTTAGGACAGGGGCGTGGAGAGACCCAGTACTTC
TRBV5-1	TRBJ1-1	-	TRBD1	CASSLGQGMNTEAFF	TGCGCCAGCAGCCTGGGACAGGGAATGAACACTGAAGCTTTCTTT
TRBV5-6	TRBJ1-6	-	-	CASHYRGSYNSPLHF	TGTGCCAGCCACTACCGGGGCTCCTATAATTCACCCCTCCACTTT
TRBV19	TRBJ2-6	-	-	CASSSGGVESGANVLTF	TGTGCCAGTAGTAGTGGCGGGGTTGAGTCTGGGGCCAACGTCCTGACTTTC
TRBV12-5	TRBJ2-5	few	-	CASGRLPRQQETQYF	TGTGCTAGTGGTCGACTGCCCCGGCAGCAAGAGACCCAGTACTTC
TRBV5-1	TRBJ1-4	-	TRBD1	CASSSDRGRWEKLFF	TGCGCCAGCAGCTCGGACAGGGGGCGGTGGGAAAAACTGTTTTTT
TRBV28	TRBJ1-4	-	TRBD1	CASSLGQGWEKLFF	TGTGCCAGCAGTCTCGGACAGGGCTGGGAAAAACTGTTTTTT
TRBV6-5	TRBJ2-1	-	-	CASNSQPYNEQFF	TGTGCCAGCAACTCACAGCCTTACAATGAGCAGTTCTTC
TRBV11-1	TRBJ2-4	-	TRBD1	CASSPSRDSKNIQYF	TGTGCCAGCAGCCCAAGCCGGGACAGTAAAAACATTCAGTACTTC
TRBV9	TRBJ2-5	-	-	CASSVGTKETQYF	TGTGCCAGCAGCGTGGGCACAAAGGAGACCCAGTACTTC
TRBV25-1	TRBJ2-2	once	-	CASSRQDLNTGELFF	TGTGCCAGCAGTAGGCAGGACTTGAACACCGGGGAGCTGTTTTTT
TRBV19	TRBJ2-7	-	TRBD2	CASSILTSGYPYEQYF	TGTGCCAGTAGTATACTGACTAGCGGCTACCCCTACGAGCAGTACTTC
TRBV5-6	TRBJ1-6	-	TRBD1	CASKGWTGTNSPLHF	TGTGCCAGCAAAGGGTGGACAGGGACTAATTCACCCCTCCACTTT
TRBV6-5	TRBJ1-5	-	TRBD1	CASSQPGQVNQPQHF	TGTGCCAGCAGTCAGCCTGGACAGGTGAATCAGCCCCAGCATTTT
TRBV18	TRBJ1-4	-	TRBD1	CASSPQTGGAGTNEKLFF	TGTGCCAGCTCACCACAGACAGGGGGCGCCGGAACTAATGAAAAACTGTTTTTT
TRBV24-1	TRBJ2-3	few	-	CATSDLRDTDTQYF	TGTGCCACCAGTGACCTCAGGGACACAGATACGCAGTATTTT
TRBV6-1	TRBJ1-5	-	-	CASSELQGLHQPQHF	TGTGCCAGCAGTGAACTACAGGGTCTGCATCAGCCCCAGCATTTT
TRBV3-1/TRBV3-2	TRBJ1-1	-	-	CASSSWAQNTEAFF	TGTGCCAGCAGCTCTTGGGCCCAGAACACTGAAGCTTTCTTT
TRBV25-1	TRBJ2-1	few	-	CASSDGGPYNEQFF	TGTGCCAGCAGTGATGGCGGGCCATACAATGAGCAGTTCTTC
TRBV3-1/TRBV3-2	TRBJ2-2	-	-	CASSPRQAAPGELFF	TGTGCCAGCAGTCCCCGACAGGCCGCCCCTGGGGAGCTGTTTTTT